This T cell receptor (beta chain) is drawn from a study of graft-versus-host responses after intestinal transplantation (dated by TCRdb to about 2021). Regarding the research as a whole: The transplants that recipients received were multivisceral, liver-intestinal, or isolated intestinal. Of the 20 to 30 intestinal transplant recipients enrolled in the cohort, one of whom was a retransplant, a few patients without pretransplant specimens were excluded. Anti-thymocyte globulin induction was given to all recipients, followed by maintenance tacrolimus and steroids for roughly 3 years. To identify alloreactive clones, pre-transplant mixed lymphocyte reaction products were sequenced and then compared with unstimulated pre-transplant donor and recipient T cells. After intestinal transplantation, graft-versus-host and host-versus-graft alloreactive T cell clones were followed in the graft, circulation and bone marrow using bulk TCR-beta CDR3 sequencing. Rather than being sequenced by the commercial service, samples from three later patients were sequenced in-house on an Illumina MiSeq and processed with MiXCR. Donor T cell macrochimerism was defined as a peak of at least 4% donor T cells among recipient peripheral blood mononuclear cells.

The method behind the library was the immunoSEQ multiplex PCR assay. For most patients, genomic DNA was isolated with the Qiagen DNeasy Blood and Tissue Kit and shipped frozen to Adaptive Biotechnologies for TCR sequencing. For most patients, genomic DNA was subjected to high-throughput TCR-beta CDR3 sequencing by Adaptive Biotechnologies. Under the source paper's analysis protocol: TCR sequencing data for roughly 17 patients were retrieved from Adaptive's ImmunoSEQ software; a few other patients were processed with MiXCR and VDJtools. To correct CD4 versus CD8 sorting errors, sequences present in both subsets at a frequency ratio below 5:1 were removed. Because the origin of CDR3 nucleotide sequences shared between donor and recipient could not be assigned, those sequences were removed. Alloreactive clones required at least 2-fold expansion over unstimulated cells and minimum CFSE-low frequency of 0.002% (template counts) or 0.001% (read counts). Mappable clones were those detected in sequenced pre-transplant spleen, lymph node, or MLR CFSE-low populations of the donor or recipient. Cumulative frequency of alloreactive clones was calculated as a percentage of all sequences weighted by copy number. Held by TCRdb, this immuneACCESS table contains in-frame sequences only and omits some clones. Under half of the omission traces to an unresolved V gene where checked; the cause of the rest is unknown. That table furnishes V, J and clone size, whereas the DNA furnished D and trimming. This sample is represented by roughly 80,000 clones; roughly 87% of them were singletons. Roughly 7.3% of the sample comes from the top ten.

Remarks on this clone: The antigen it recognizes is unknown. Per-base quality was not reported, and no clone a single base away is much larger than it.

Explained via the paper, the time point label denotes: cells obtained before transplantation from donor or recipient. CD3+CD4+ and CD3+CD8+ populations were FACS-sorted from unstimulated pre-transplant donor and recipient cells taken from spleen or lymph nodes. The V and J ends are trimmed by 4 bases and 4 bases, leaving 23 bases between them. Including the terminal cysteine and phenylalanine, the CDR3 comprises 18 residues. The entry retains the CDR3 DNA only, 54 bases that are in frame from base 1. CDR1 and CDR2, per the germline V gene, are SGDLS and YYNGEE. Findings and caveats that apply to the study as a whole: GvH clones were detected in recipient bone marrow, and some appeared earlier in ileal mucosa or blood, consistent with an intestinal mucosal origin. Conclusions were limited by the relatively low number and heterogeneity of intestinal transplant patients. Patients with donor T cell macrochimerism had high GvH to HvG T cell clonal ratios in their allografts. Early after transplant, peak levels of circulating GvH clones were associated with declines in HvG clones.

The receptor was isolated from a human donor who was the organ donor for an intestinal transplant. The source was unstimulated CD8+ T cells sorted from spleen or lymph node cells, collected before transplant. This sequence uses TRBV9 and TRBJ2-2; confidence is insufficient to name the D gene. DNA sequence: TGTGCCAGCAGCCCTCAGGTCGGAGACATAGGCGTCACCGGGGAGCTGTTTTTT. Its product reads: CASSPQVGDIGVTGELFF. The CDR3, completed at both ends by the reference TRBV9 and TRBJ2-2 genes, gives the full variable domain DSGVTQTPKHLITATGQRVTLRCSPRSGDLSVYWYQQSLDQGLQFLIQYYNGEERAKGNILERFSAQQFPDLHSELNLSSLELGDSALYFCASSPQVGDIGVTGELFFGEGSRLTVL.